This TCR beta chain was captured by sequencing in a study of T cell changes during pregnancy in multiple sclerosis. V shed 6 bases, J shed 4 bases, and the junction held 10 bases outside the gene matches. This CDR3 has 17 amino acids. Germline CDR1 reads MRHNA; CDR2 reads SNTAGT. The data were produced by immunoSEQ multiplex PCR, yet TCRdb's version contains in-frame clones alone and is incomplete. The sample includes roughly 60,000 clones, roughly 92% of them seen just once. The chain carries TRBV6-4 and TRBJ2-6; 9 positions match TRBD2. The sequencing used peripheral blood, collected in the second trimester of pregnancy. The sequence derives from a female donor with multiple sclerosis, enrolled in a pregnancy study. The CDR3 is CASSASGISSGANVLTF. CDR3 nucleotide sequence: TGTGCCAGCAGCGCTAGCGGGATTTCATCCGGGGCCAACGTCCTGACTTTC.